The rows below give T cell receptor beta chains drawn from one sample of a study of human T cells and chemical hapten exposure. TCRdb re-called the RACE reads with MiXCR, one entry per CDR3 protein. The sample holds over 150,000 distinct CDR3 sequences, 25% to 30% seen once. The source material was whole blood, sampled in connection with sensitization to the hapten diphenylcyclopropenone (DPC). The receptors originated from a woman aged 18-29 years with alopecia areata. Some clones in this sample may be carry-over from other donors' samples. The conserved cysteine and the conserved F or W are not part of the CDR3 here. D genes are given only for firm matches.

cdr3_aa,cdr3_length,d_call,v_call
AISESRAGGEGTYEQY,16,.,TRBV10-3
ASSLLAGRYEQF,12,TRBD2,TRBV12-3/TRBV12-4
ASSVESGGAPWNEQF,15,.,TRBV9
AGRTGPVSSEAF,12,TRBD1,TRBV7-2
ATKGAYEQY,9,.,TRBV6-2/TRBV6-3
SAKRDRGSSREQY,13,TRBD1,TRBV20-1
ASSLSWMSTQY,11,.,TRBV5-1
ASSQKGPFYEQY,12,.,TRBV18
ASRTSGGDNEQF,12,TRBD2,TRBV6-4
SAVRQGNEQY,10,.,TRBV20-1
ASSPDSLNIQY,11,.,TRBV5-1
ASSSPGQGNYEQY,13,TRBD1,TRBV7-9
ASSGGVTYEQY,11,.,TRBV5-4
AISVETGQETQY,12,.,TRBV10-3
ASSSGMEPQH,10,.,TRBV12-3/TRBV12-4
ASSHPGQGYSGNTIY,15,TRBD1,TRBV3-1
ASSPFGSPSYEQY,13,.,TRBV9
ASSLGPTNYNEQF,13,.,TRBV5-1
ASRGQGAVYGYT,12,TRBD1,TRBV27
ASSVDWTAPRYT,12,.,TRBV9
ASSLGLSSGVTGELF,15,TRBD2,TRBV7-2
ASSLERGNTEAF,12,.,TRBV7-9
ASSSGGAQEQF,11,TRBD2,TRBV4-1
SVYPGQGNYGYT,12,TRBD1,TRBV29-1
ASSLVTTGELF,11,.,TRBV7-9
ASSSQGGLEAF,11,.,TRBV6-6
ASSQDAADYEQY,12,.,TRBV4-3
ASSSGTYEQY,10,.,TRBV7-9
SVDPGGQTQF,10,TRBD2,TRBV29-1
ASTTPGTGSHEQY,13,TRBD1,TRBV11-1
SVYSGNYGYT,10,.,TRBV29-1
ASSVVEAVGELF,12,.,TRBV9
SARDVASADEQY,12,.,TRBV20-1
AGQDRDYGYNEQF,13,.,TRBV6-1
ASSLVGTSEQY,11,TRBD2,TRBV5-1
ASSPRPRAAETQY,13,.,TRBV5-1
ASSLLSRSGGAEAF,14,.,TRBV7-2
ASSQDGGQGTYEQY,14,TRBD1,TRBV4-1
ASSVGGGNQPQH,12,.,TRBV5-4
ASSSAPGRFPEAF,13,.,TRBV5-1
ASSFPSLGSPLH,12,.,TRBV12-3/TRBV12-4
ASSFSMNNEKLF,12,.,TRBV12-3/TRBV12-4
ASSPRQSAGETQY,13,.,TRBV4-2
ASSFAVGVTEAF,12,.,TRBV12-3/TRBV12-4
ASSPRTPGQGTTNYGYT,17,TRBD1,TRBV4-1
ASSYSRLAPGEADTQY,16,TRBD2,TRBV6-2/TRBV6-3
ASSSQGLGYTEAF,13,.,TRBV5-1